These 10 T cell receptor beta chains were sequenced from one sample in a study of beta chain features in type 1 diabetes listed by TCRdb under 2018. What the work shows at the level of the full study, not this receptor alone: In all four CD4+ subsets, TCRB CDR3 length was moderately but significantly shorter in type 1 diabetes patients.

Receptor amplification or capture employed the immunoSEQ multiplex PCR assay. The entire isolated RNA was reverse transcribed using the High Capacity cDNA Reverse Transcription Kit, and thus expressed TCRB transcripts were sequenced. TCRdb's version of the immuneACCESS table is confined to in-frame rearrangements and falls short of the full clone set. An unresolved V gene accounts for under half of the shortfall where checked; the remainder is of unknown origin. This sample holds more than 100,000 clones; under 30% were observed only once. The ten top clones hold 0.5% to 0.55% of the sample. The antigens these receptors bind are not known. Sample: central memory CD4+ T cells from blood. The receptors shown here come from a woman between 18 and 29 years old with type 1 diabetes.

The sample holds a few counts of this clone. Other DNA sequences within the sample encode an identical CDR3. The CDR3, as DNA: TGCGCCAGCAGCTTGGGGGGACAGGGCCACAATGAGCAGTTCTTC. It yields the protein CASSLGGQGHNEQFF. The rearrangement joins TRBV5-1 to TRBJ2-1; TRBD1 matches 9 bases. Germline CDR1 and CDR2: SGHRS and YFSETQ. There are 15 residues in the CDR3. Losses at the gene ends were 0 bases for V and 5 bases for J; bases not matched to a gene: 3.

This clone occurred a few times. The gene calls are TRBV2 and TRBJ2-3; D might be TRBD2 (6 bases). The CDR3 length is 16 residues. Germline CDR1 SNHLY, CDR2 FYNNEI. V was pared by 6 bases and J by 3 bases, with 19 bases between. The CDR3 here is CASSAPLATGTDTQYF. The CDR3 nucleotides read TGTGCCAGCAGCGCCCCCCTAGCGACCGGAACAGATACGCAGTATTTT.

This clone came up a few times. The chain links TRBV10-3 to TRBJ1-5; no reliable D call. Trimming cost V 7 bases and J 1 base, with 11 bases left between them. The germline gives CDR1 ENHRY, CDR2 SYGVKD. The CDR3 totals 14 residues. The DNA for the CDR3 is TGTGCCATCAAGGAGGGCCGGAGCAATCAGCCCCAGCATTTT. Its translation is CAIKEGRSNQPQHF.

This clone was detected a few times. The chain links TRBV7-2 to TRBJ2-5; 7 nucleotides align to TRBD1. V dropped 5 bases and J dropped 3; count of bases not matched to a gene: 3. Germline-derived CDR1 and CDR2 are SGHTA and FQGNSA. The CDR3 consists of 13 residues. DNA for the CDR3: TGTGCCAGCAGCCTCGACAGGGAAGAGACCCAGTACTTC. This gives the protein CASSLDREETQYF.

The V and J genes are TRBV2 and TRBJ2-5; TRBD2 might be the D (5 bases). Per germline, CDR1 SNHLY and CDR2 FYNNEI. V lost 2 bases and J 7 bases, leaving 11 bases between the germline ends. The CDR3 extends over 13 amino acids. The CDR3 loop is CASSEMQAGTQYF. In DNA form, the CDR3 reads TGTGCCAGCAGTGAAATGCAGGCGGGGACCCAGTACTTC.

This clone occurred a few times. The chain uses TRBV7-8 and TRBJ2-5, with a tentative D call TRBD2 (5 bases). The germline V gene has CDR1 SGHVS and CDR2 FQNEAQ. CDR3 length: 14 residues. Trimming shortened V by 2 bases and J by 5 bases, and 12 bases separated the two germline ends. The CDR3 sequence: CASSLSVALETQYF. The DNA of the CDR3 is TGTGCCAGCAGCTTAAGCGTAGCGCTGGAGACCCAGTACTTC.

This clone appeared a single time. The rearrangement links TRBV7-3 to TRBJ2-1; 14 bases match TRBD2. J gave up 7 bases and V 5 bases, and 10 bases lay outside the gene matches. CDR1 is SGHTA and CDR2 is FQGTGA in the germline V gene. This CDR3 spans 17 amino acids. This chain's CDR3 is CASSTRGTSGRANEQFF. CDR3 sequence (DNA): TGTGCCAGCAGCACCCGAGGGACTAGCGGGAGAGCTAATGAGCAGTTCTTC.

V gene TRBV4-1 combines with J gene TRBJ2-1, with 7 bases identical to TRBD2. This CDR3 is 15 amino acids long. The germline V gene has CDR1 MGHRA and CDR2 YSYEKL. V shed 1 base and J 3 bases; nucleotides not matched to a gene: 3. CDR3 sequence (DNA): TGCGCCAGCAGCCAAGTACGGGACTACTACAATGAGCAGTTCTTC. It specifies CASSQVRDYYNEQFF.

The genes are TRBV5-1 and TRBJ1-1; no clear D gene. V was cut by 0 bases and J by 0 bases, with 9 bases left in between. This CDR3 spans 15 amino acids. The germline V gene encodes CDR1 SGHRS and CDR2 YFSETQ. The CDR3 DNA reads as TGCGCCAGCAGCTTGGGGCATCAAGTGAACACTGAAGCTTTCTTT. Amino acids: CASSLGHQVNTEAFF.

The V call is TRBV5-4, the J call TRBJ1-3; a possible D gene is TRBD1 (5 bases). Germline loops: CDR1 SGHNT, CDR2 YYREEE (reference sequence). V was trimmed by 4 bases and J by 8 bases, leaving 13 bases between them. The CDR3 covers 13 residues. The CDR3 loop reads CASSRDSSDTIYF. The CDR3 nucleotides are TGTGCCAGCAGCCGAGACAGCTCTGACACCATATATTTT.